This T cell receptor (beta chain) was recovered during a study of CD8+ T cells in alopecia areata. This CDR3 has 14 amino acids. The germline gives CDR1 SQVTM, CDR2 ANQGSEA. Losses at the gene ends were 2 bases for V and 11 bases for J; bases not matched to a gene: 14. Treatment given: oral pan-JAK inhibitor, 5-10 mg twice daily. Extracted RNA was reverse transcribed, and the resulting cDNA served as sequencing template. TCRdb keeps only in-frame clones here, not all; method: immunoSEQ multiplex PCR. This sample carries around 290,000 clones, over 45% of them seen once, and the ten largest clones take approximately 2%.

Sample: CD4+ T cells sorted from blood, taken at week 24, from a patient treated with tofacitinib. The chain carries TRBV29-1 and TRBJ1-1, with 7 bases identical to TRBD1. This TCR came from a human donor with alopecia areata. CDR3 loop: CSVEPMTGSLWAFF. The CDR3 coding sequence is TGCAGCGTTGAACCTATGACAGGGAGCCTTTGGGCTTTCTTT.